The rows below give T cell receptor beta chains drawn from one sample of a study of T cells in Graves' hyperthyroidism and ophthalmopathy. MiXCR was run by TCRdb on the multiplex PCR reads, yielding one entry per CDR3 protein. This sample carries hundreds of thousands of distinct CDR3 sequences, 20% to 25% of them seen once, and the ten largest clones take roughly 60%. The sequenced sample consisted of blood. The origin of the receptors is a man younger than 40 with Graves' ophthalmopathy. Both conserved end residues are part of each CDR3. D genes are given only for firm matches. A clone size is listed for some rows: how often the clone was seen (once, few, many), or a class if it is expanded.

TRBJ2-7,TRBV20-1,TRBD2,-,TGCAGTGCTACTCTAGCGGGAGCGGCGATGTACGAGCAGTACTTC,CSATLAGAAMYEQYF
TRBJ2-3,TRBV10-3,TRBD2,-,TGTGCCATCGCCCCGGGACTAGGGCAAGATACGCAGTATTTT,CAIAPGLGQDTQYF
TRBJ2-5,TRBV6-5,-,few,TGTGCCAGCAGTTACGGAGGGGGCAATGGGGAGACCCAGTACTTC,CASSYGGGNGETQYF
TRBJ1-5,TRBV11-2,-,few,TGTGCCAGCAGTCGGGACATTAGCAATCAGCCCCAGCATTTT,CASSRDISNQPQHF
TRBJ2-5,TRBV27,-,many,TGTGCCAGCAGTTTAATGGGGTCCGTGTTAGAGACCCAGTACTTC,CASSLMGSVLETQYF
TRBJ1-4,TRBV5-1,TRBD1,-,TGCGCCAGCAGCTCTACAACGACAGGGGGTAGTGGAAAACTGTTTTTT,CASSSTTTGGSGKLFF
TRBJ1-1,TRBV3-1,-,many,TGTGCCAGCAGCCACACGACTCACACTGAAGCTTTCTTT,CASSHTTHTEAFF
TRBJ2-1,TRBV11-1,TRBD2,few,TGTGCCAGTAGTATATACCTAGCGGCCTACAATGAGCAGTTCTTC,CASSIYLAAYNEQFF
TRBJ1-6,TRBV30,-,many,TGTGCCTGGAGTGTACAGGCCAATTCACCCCTCCACTTT,CAWSVQANSPLHF
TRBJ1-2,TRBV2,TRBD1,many,TGTGCCAGCAGTGTACAGGGGGATCCGAACTATGGCTACACCTTC,CASSVQGDPNYGYTF
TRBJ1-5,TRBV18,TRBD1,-,TGTGCCAGCTCCCTCGACAGGGGCAATCAGCCCCAGCATTTT,CASSLDRGNQPQHF
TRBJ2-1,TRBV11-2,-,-,TGTGCCAGCAGCCGGGGAGGGGGCGGCGATGAGCAGTTCTTC,CASSRGGGGDEQFF
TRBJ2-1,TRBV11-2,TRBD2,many,TGTGCCAGCAGCCCAACAGCGGGAGGAGTCAATGAGCAGTTCTTC,CASSPTAGGVNEQFF
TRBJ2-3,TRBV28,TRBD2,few,TGTGCCAGCAGTGTGACTAGCGGGAGCCCGGCAGATACGCAGTATTTT,CASSVTSGSPADTQYF
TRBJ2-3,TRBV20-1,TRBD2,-,TGCAGTGCTAGAGGGACTAGCGGGAAAACAGATACGCAGTATTTT,CSARGTSGKTDTQYF
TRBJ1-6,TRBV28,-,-,TGTGCCAGCACTCCCCCGCCCCGGGATAATTCACCCCTCCACTTT,CASTPPPRDNSPLHF
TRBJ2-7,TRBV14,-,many,TGTGCCAGCAGCCAAGATCCGGCAGTTTCCTACGAGCAGTACTTC,CASSQDPAVSYEQYF
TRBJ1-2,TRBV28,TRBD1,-,TGTGCCAGCAGTGGTCAGGGGGTGCACGGCTACACCTTC,CASSGQGVHGYTF
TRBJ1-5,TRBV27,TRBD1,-,TGTGCCAGCAGCCCCGGGACAGCTCGGAATCAGCCCCAGCATTTT,CASSPGTARNQPQHF
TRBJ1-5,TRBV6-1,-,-,TGTGCCAGCAGTGATCAGGGGAAGGGCAATCAGCCCCAGCATTTT,CASSDQGKGNQPQHF
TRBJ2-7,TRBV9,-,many,TGTGCCAGCAGCGACTGGGATTATGGGCAGTACTTC,CASSDWDYGQYF
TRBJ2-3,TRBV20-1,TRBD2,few,TGCAGTGGGGTGGCGGGAGCAGCAGATACGCAGTATTTT,CSGVAGAADTQYF
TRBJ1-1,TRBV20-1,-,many,TGCAGTGCTACTTCAGGGGCGAGCAGCACTGAAGCTTTCTTT,CSATSGASSTEAFF
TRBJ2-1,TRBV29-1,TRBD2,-,TGCAGCGGGAGGGGACTAGCGGGTTCCTACAATGAGCAGTTCTTC,CSGRGLAGSYNEQFF
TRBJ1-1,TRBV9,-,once,TGTGCCAGCAGCGAACACTCAGGGGTAGCCATGAACACTGAAGCTTTCTTT,CASSEHSGVAMNTEAFF
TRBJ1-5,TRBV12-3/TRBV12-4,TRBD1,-,TGTGCCAGCAGTTTCGGACAGGGGCGCTATCAGCCCCAGCATTTT,CASSFGQGRYQPQHF
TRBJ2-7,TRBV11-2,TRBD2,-,TGTGCCAGCAGTTTGCACCGAGCGGGAGGGTACGAGCAGTACTTC,CASSLHRAGGYEQYF
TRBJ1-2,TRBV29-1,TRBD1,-,TGCAGCGTTGAAGCCCTCGACAGGGGGCGAAGTGGCTACACCTTC,CSVEALDRGRSGYTF
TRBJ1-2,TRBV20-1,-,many,TGCAGTGCTACATGGGGAGGCGATCGCTACACCTTC,CSATWGGDRYTF
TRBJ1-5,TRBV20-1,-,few,TGCAGTGCTACGGCTTGGCCCGGAGACAATCAGCCCCAGCATTTT,CSATAWPGDNQPQHF
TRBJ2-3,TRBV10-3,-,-,TGTGCCATCAGCGACTCCCGAGATACGCAGTATTTT,CAISDSRDTQYF
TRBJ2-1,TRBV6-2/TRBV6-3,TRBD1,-,TGTGCCAGCAGTCCCGACAGGGGTAGCGTCAATGAGCAGTTCTTC,CASSPDRGSVNEQFF
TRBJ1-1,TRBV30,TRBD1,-,TGTGCCTGGAGTAAACGACAGGGGCTCACCACTGAAGCTTTCTTT,CAWSKRQGLTTEAFF
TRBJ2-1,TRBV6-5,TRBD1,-,TGTGCCAGCAGTTACGCGACAGGGGTTTACAATGAGCAGTTCTTC,CASSYATGVYNEQFF
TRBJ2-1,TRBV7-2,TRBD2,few,TGTGCCAGCAGCACAGCGGGAGCGTATGAGCAGTTCTTC,CASSTAGAYEQFF
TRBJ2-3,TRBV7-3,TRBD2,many,TGTGCCAGCAGCTTAGACTCTAGCGGGAGGGCAGATACGCAGTATTTT,CASSLDSSGRADTQYF
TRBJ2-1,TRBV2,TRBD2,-,TGTGCCAGCGGCCACCGGACTAGCGGGAGCCATGAGCAGTTCTTC,CASGHRTSGSHEQFF
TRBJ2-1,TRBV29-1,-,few,TGCAGCGTACGCCCAACAGGGAGCGATGAGCAGTTCTTC,CSVRPTGSDEQFF
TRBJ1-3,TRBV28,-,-,TGTGCCAGCAGCGGACCGAGCTCTGGAAACACCATATATTTT,CASSGPSSGNTIYF
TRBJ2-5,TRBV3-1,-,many,TGTGCCAGCAGCCAAGATCTGTCCAGCCAAGAGACCCAGTACTTC,CASSQDLSSQETQYF
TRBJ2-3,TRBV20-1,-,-,TGCAGTGCTAGAGCCCCGGACACAGATACGCAGTATTTT,CSARAPDTDTQYF
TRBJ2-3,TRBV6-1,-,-,TGTGCCAGCAGGGGGGCGGGAGAAGCAGATACGCAGTATTTT,CASRGAGEADTQYF
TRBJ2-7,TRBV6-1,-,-,TGTGCCAGCAACACGATCTACGAGCAGTACTTC,CASNTIYEQYF
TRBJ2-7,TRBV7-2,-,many,TGTGCCAGCAGCTTCCAGCCCGGGACATCCGCCTACGAGCAGTACTTC,CASSFQPGTSAYEQYF
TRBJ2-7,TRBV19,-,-,TGTGCCAGTAGTATTAGGACAGACCTAACCTACGAGCAGTACTTC,CASSIRTDLTYEQYF
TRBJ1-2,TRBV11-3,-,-,TGTGCCAGCAGCTTAGAAGAAGGATCGCTTGGCTACACCTTC,CASSLEEGSLGYTF
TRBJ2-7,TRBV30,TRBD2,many,TGTGCCTGGAGCTCTAGCGGGAGATACGAGCAGTACTTC,CAWSSSGRYEQYF
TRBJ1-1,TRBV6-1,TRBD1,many,TGTGCCAGCAGTGAAGCGACGGACAGGGTGAACACTGAAGCTTTCTTT,CASSEATDRVNTEAFF
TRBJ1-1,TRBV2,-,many,TGTGCCAGCACCCCGACACTGAACACTGAAGCTTTCTTT,CASTPTLNTEAFF
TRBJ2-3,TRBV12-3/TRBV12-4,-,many,TGTGCCAGCAGTCACTCGGGACTCGGCACAGATACGCAGTATTTT,CASSHSGLGTDTQYF
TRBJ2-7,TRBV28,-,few,TGTGCCAGCAGTCCCGCCCGGGTAAGCTCCTACGAGCAGTACTTC,CASSPARVSSYEQYF
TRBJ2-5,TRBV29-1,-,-,TGCAGCGTTGAATCGGCAGGGTTAGAGACCCAGTACTTC,CSVESAGLETQYF
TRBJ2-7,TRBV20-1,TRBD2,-,TGCAGTGCTAGTCCTAGCGGGGACTCCTACGAGCAGTACTTC,CSASPSGDSYEQYF
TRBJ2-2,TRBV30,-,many,TGTGCCTGGAAACGACCGGGACCCCTGGACACCGGGGAGCTGTTTTTT,CAWKRPGPLDTGELFF
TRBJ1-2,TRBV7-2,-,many,TGTGCCAGCAGCTTCAGACAGAACTATGGCTACACCTTC,CASSFRQNYGYTF